These T cell receptor beta chains were read from a single sample in a study of T cells in Graves' hyperthyroidism and ophthalmopathy. TCRdb reanalysed the multiplex PCR reads using MiXCR and keeps one entry per CDR3 protein. The sample contains 450,000 to 700,000 distinct CDR3 sequences, roughly 50% of which appear only once. What was sequenced was peripheral blood or thyroid tissue (not recorded which). The receptors were gathered from an adult woman with Graves' disease, either hyperthyroidism or ophthalmopathy (not recorded which). Each CDR3 is given with its conserved first and last residue. A D gene is named only where the DNA matches it firmly. The size entry is marked missing in some rows and otherwise reads once, few, many or a size class.

CDR3nt: TGTGCCAGCAGCACGGACGGCCGATGGGGAAACACCATATATTTT
CDR3aa: CASSTDGRWGNTIYF
d_gene: -
abundance: -
j_gene: TRBJ1-3
v_gene: TRBV7-9

CDR3nt: TGTGCCACCAGTGACAGGGATGCTTTCTTT
CDR3aa: CATSDRDAFF
d_gene: -
abundance: few
j_gene: TRBJ1-1
v_gene: TRBV24-1

CDR3nt: TGCAGTGCTGGAGGGACCGGGGGGAGACCGCCCCAGCATTTT
CDR3aa: CSAGGTGGRPPQHF
d_gene: -
abundance: many
j_gene: TRBJ1-5
v_gene: TRBV20-1

CDR3nt: TGCGCCAGCAGCTTGCAGGACTCTGGAAACACCATATATTTT
CDR3aa: CASSLQDSGNTIYF
d_gene: -
abundance: many
j_gene: TRBJ1-3
v_gene: TRBV5-1

CDR3nt: TGCAGCGTTCAGCTGGTGGGAGAGACCCAGTACTTC
CDR3aa: CSVQLVGETQYF
d_gene: -
abundance: -
j_gene: TRBJ2-5
v_gene: TRBV29-1

CDR3nt: TGTGCCAGCAGCTTTGGTCTCAATCAAGAGACCCAGTACTTC
CDR3aa: CASSFGLNQETQYF
d_gene: -
abundance: -
j_gene: TRBJ2-5
v_gene: TRBV7-9

CDR3nt: TGTGCCAGCAGCGTAGGATCGGTTCCTGGGGCCAACGTCCTGACTTTC
CDR3aa: CASSVGSVPGANVLTF
d_gene: -
abundance: -
j_gene: TRBJ2-6
v_gene: TRBV9

CDR3nt: TGTGCCAGCAGCCGCGGCGGGGGAGACTATGGCTACACCTTC
CDR3aa: CASSRGGGDYGYTF
d_gene: -
abundance: many
j_gene: TRBJ1-2
v_gene: TRBV3-1

CDR3nt: TGTGCCAGCAGCCCGACGGGACAGATGAGTGGCTACACCTTC
CDR3aa: CASSPTGQMSGYTF
d_gene: TRBD1
abundance: -
j_gene: TRBJ1-2
v_gene: TRBV7-9

CDR3nt: TGTGCCAGCAGCTCGGGACAGGAAACCTATAGCAATCAGCCCCAGCATTTT
CDR3aa: CASSSGQETYSNQPQHF
d_gene: TRBD1
abundance: many
j_gene: TRBJ1-5
v_gene: TRBV11-2

CDR3nt: TGTGCCAGCAGCCAAAGGGGGAACAGGGTTCCCGCGGGAACTGAAGCTTTCTTT
CDR3aa: CASSQRGNRVPAGTEAFF
d_gene: -
abundance: many
j_gene: TRBJ1-1
v_gene: TRBV7-9

CDR3nt: TGTGCCAGTAGTATCGGGACAGGGCTTGGTCAGCCCCAGCATTTT
CDR3aa: CASSIGTGLGQPQHF
d_gene: TRBD1
abundance: -
j_gene: TRBJ1-5
v_gene: TRBV19

CDR3nt: TGTGCCAGCAGCTACCGTTCAGGGGGCGTTGGGTACACCTTC
CDR3aa: CASSYRSGGVGYTF
d_gene: TRBD1
abundance: few
j_gene: TRBJ1-2
v_gene: TRBV5-5

CDR3nt: TGTGCCAGCAGCTTCTGGGACAGGGAAGGCGCTGAAGCTTTCTTT
CDR3aa: CASSFWDREGAEAFF
d_gene: TRBD1
abundance: -
j_gene: TRBJ1-1
v_gene: TRBV7-9

CDR3nt: TGTGCCAGCAGTTCGCTACAGGGGGAAGGAGCTTTCTTT
CDR3aa: CASSSLQGEGAFF
d_gene: TRBD1
abundance: few
j_gene: TRBJ1-1
v_gene: TRBV28

CDR3nt: TGTGCCAGCAGCCAAGGACAGTCGCAGCCCCAGCATTTT
CDR3aa: CASSQGQSQPQHF
d_gene: -
abundance: many
j_gene: TRBJ1-5
v_gene: TRBV7-9